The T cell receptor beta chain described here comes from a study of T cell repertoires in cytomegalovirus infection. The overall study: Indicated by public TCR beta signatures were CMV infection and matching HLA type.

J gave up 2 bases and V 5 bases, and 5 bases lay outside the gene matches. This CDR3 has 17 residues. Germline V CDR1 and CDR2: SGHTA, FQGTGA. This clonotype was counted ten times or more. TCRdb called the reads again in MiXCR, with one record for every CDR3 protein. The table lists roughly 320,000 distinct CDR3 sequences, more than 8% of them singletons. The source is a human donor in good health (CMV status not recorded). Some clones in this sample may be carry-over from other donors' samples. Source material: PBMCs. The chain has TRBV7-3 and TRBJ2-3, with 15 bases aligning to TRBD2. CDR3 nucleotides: TGTGCCAGCAGCGCTGGGACTAGCGGGAGGCACACAGATACGCAGTATTTT. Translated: CASSAGTSGRHTDTQYF.